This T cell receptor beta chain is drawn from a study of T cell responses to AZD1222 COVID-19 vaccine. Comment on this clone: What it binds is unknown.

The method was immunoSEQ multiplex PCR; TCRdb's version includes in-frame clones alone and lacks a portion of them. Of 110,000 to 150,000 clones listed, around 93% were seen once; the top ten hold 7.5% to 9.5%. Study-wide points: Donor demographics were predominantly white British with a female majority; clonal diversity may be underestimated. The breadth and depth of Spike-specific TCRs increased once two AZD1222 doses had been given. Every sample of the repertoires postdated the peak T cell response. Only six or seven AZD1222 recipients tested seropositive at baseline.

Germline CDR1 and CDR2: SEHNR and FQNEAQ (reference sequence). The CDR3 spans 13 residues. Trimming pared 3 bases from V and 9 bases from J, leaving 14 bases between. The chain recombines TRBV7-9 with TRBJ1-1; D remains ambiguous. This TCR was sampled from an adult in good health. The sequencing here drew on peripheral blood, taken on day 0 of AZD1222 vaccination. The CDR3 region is CASSFILGTQAFF. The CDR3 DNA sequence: TGTGCCAGCAGCTTCATTCTTGGAACACAAGCTTTCTTT.